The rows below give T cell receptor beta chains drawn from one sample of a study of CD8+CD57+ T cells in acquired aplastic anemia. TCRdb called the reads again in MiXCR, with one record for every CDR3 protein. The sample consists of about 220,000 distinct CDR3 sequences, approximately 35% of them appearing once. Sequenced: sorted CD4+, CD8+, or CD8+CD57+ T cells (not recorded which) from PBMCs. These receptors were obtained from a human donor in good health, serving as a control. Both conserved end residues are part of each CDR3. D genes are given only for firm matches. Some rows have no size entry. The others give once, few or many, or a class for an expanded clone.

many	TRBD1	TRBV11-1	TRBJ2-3	CASHRGSYGTDTQYF	TGTGCCAGCCACAGGGGCTCCTATGGGACAGATACGCAGTATTTT
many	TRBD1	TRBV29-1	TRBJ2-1	CSVEGTGEFNEQFF	TGCAGCGTTGAAGGGACAGGGGAATTCAATGAGCAGTTCTTC
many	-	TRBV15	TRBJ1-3	CATSREGPGNTIYF	TGTGCCACCAGCAGAGAAGGTCCCGGAAACACCATATATTTT
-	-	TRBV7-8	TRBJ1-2	CASSLGGHWGYTF	TGTGCCAGCAGCTTAGGCGGGCACTGGGGCTACACCTTC
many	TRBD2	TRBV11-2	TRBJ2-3	CASSPGLAGGADTQYF	TGTGCCAGCAGCCCGGGACTAGCGGGAGGAGCAGATACGCAGTATTTT
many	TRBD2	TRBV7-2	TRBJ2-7	CASRLAGDSYEQYF	TGTGCCAGCCGACTAGCGGGAGACTCCTACGAGCAGTACTTC
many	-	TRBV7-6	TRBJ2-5	CASSLVGPLGETQYF	TGTGCCAGCAGCTTAGTGGGACCCTTGGGAGAGACCCAGTACTTC
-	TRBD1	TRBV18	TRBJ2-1	CASSLWGQAYNEQFF	TGTGCCAGCTCACTCTGGGGACAGGCCTACAATGAGCAGTTCTTC
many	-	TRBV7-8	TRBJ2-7	CASSFDGLLYEQYF	TGTGCCAGCAGCTTTGACGGCCTCCTCTACGAGCAGTACTTC
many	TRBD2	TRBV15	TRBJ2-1	CATSSFQTSVYNEQFF	TGTGCCACCAGCAGCTTTCAGACTAGCGTATACAATGAGCAGTTCTTC
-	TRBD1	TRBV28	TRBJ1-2	CASSWGDRRGGYTF	TGTGCCAGCAGTTGGGGGGACAGGCGGGGTGGCTACACCTTC
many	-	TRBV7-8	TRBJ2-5	CATTGGIQTQYF	TGTGCCACTACGGGGGGCATTCAGACCCAGTACTTC
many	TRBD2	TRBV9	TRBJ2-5	CASSASSLAGGPHETQYF	TGTGCCAGCAGCGCATCATCACTAGCGGGAGGTCCCCATGAGACCCAGTACTTC
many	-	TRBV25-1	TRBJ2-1	CASSQQTYNEQFF	TGTGCCAGCAGCCAACAGACTTACAATGAGCAGTTCTTC
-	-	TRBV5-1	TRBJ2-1	CASGGPNEQFF	TGCGCCAGCGGCGGGCCCAATGAGCAGTTCTTC
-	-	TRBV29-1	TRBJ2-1	CSVVASLSSYNEQFF	TGCAGCGTTGTAGCTAGCCTAAGCTCCTACAATGAGCAGTTCTTC
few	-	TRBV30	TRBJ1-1	CAWIGRQSTEAFF	TGTGCCTGGATCGGACGGCAGAGCACTGAAGCTTTCTTT
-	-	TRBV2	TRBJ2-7	CASRRETYEQYF	TGTGCCAGCAGACGGGAGACCTACGAGCAGTACTTC
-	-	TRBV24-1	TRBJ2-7	CATSGGINEQYF	TGTGCCACCAGTGGAGGGATCAACGAGCAGTACTTC
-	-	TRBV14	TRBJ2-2	CASSREVRSYPGTGELFF	TGTGCCAGCAGCCGGGAAGTGAGGTCCTACCCCGGGACCGGGGAGCTGTTTTTT
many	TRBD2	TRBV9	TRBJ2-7	CASSVAPSGNPYEQYF	TGTGCCAGCAGCGTAGCTCCTAGCGGGAATCCCTACGAGCAGTACTTC
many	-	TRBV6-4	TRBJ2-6	CATLHRGANVLTF	TGTGCCACCCTCCATCGGGGCGCCAACGTCCTGACTTTC
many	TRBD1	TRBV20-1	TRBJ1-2	CSARDEGAVELQSLYGYTF	TGCAGTGCTAGAGATGAGGGGGCAGTTGAACTTCAGTCACTCTATGGCTACACCTTC
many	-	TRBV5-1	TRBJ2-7	CASSLFGGGALKGSYEQYF	TGCGCCAGCAGCTTGTTTGGGGGAGGCGCATTAAAGGGGTCCTACGAGCAGTACTTC
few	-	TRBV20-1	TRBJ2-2	CSARDREAGELFF	TGCAGTGCTAGAGATAGGGAAGCCGGGGAGCTGTTTTTT
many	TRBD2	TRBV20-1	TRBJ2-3	CSAELAGADTQYF	TGCAGTGCAGAACTAGCGGGGGCAGATACGCAGTATTTT
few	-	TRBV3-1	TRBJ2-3	CASRKLGGTQYF	TGTGCCAGCAGGAAGCTCGGCGGTACGCAGTATTTT
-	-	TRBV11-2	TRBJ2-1	CASTPVGGSCYNEQFF	TGTGCCAGCACCCCCGTCGGGGGTTCCTGCTACAATGAGCAGTTCTTC
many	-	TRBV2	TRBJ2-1	CATREDIYNEQFF	TGTGCCACCAGGGAGGATATCTACAATGAGCAGTTCTTC
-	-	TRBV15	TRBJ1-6	CATSRSGDLNSPLHF	TGTGCCACCAGCCGATCCGGGGATCTCAATTCACCCCTCCACTTT
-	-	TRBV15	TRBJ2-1	CATSRVDVLHNEQFF	TGTGCCACCAGCAGAGTAGACGTACTTCACAATGAGCAGTTCTTC
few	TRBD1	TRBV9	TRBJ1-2	CASSVHPGQGASNYGYTF	TGTGCCAGCAGCGTACACCCGGGACAGGGGGCTTCTAACTATGGCTACACCTTC
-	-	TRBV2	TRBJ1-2	CASSSLAGEATGYTF	TGTGCCAGCAGTTCTCTCGCGGGAGAGGCTACTGGCTACACCTTC
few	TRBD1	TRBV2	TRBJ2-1	CASSGTGGLNEQFF	TGTGCCAGCAGCGGGACAGGGGGCTTAAATGAGCAGTTCTTC
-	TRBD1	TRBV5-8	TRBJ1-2	CAGSLLGTGQSGYTF	TGTGCCGGCAGCTTGTTAGGGACAGGGCAGTCTGGCTACACCTTC
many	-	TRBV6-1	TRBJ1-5	CASTPGHGNQPQHF	TGTGCCAGCACCCCGGGACATGGCAATCAGCCCCAGCATTTT
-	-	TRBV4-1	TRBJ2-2	CASSHPGRGRTGELFF	TGCGCCAGCAGCCACCCGGGTCGGGGGCGCACCGGGGAGCTGTTTTTT
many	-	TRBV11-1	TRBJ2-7	CASSPKHYGTGGYEQYF	TGTGCCAGCAGCCCTAAACACTATGGCACAGGAGGCTACGAGCAGTACTTC
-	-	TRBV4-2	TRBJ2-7	CASSQDTSREQYF	TGTGCCAGCAGCCAGGACACCTCTAGAGAGCAGTACTTC
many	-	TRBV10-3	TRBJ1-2	CAISEVTADGYTF	TGTGCCATCAGTGAGGTGACAGCCGATGGCTACACCTTC
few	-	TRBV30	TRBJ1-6	CAWSVGGDDSPLHF	TGTGCCTGGAGTGTAGGAGGGGACGATTCACCCCTCCACTTT
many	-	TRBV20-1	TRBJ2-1	CSANPPAGTYNEQFF	TGCAGTGCTAATCCCCCAGCGGGTACCTACAATGAGCAGTTCTTC
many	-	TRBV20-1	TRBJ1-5	CSARDSTGFNQPQHF	TGCAGTGCTAGAGACTCTACAGGGTTCAATCAGCCCCAGCATTTT
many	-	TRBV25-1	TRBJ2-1	CASSELPRGEQFF	TGTGCCAGCAGTGAATTGCCCAGGGGCGAGCAGTTCTTC
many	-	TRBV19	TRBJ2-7	CASSETGTAHYEQYF	TGTGCCAGTAGCGAGACCGGGACGGCCCACTACGAGCAGTACTTC
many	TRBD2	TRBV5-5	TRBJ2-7	CASSTGTSGRSGEQYF	TGTGCCAGCAGCACGGGGACTAGCGGGAGGTCGGGGGAGCAGTACTTC
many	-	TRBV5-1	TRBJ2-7	CASSRTIGDEQYF	TGCGCCAGCAGTCGGACAATAGGGGACGAGCAGTACTTC
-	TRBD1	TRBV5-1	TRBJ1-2	CASSDRQGFNYGYTF	TGCGCCAGCAGCGACCGACAGGGCTTTAACTATGGCTACACCTTC
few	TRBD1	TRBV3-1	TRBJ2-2	CASSPTGTGNTGELFF	TGTGCCAGCAGCCCCACCGGGACAGGGAACACCGGGGAGCTGTTTTTT
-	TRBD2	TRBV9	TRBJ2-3	CASSPAAGGSTDTQYF	TGTGCCAGCAGCCCCGCAGCGGGAGGGAGCACAGATACGCAGTATTTT
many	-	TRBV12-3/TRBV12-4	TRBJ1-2	CASSFGEGDGYTF	TGTGCCAGCAGTTTTGGGGAGGGGGATGGCTACACCTTC
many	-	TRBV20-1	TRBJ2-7	CSAIRGVEQYF	TGCAGTGCCATACGCGGGGTGGAGCAGTACTTC
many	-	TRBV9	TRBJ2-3	CASSVVAAIDTQYF	TGTGCCAGCAGCGTAGTAGCGGCGATAGATACGCAGTATTTT
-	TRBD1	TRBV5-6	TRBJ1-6	CASSYLWTGSNSPLHF	TGTGCCAGCAGCTATTTGTGGACAGGGAGTAATTCACCCCTCCACTTT
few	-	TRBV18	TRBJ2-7	CASSPPTGLLLPEQYF	TGTGCCAGCTCACCACCGACGGGACTGCTCCTTCCGGAGCAGTACTTC
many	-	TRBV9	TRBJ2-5	CASSVFPQETQYF	TGTGCCAGCAGCGTGTTCCCGCAAGAGACCCAGTACTTC
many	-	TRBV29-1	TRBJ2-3	CSVEQGKDTQYF	TGCAGCGTTGAACAGGGGAAAGATACGCAGTATTTT
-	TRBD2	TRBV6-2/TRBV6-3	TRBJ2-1	CASSSRGGRRDEQFF	TGTGCCAGCAGCTCCCGGGGCGGGAGACGGGATGAGCAGTTCTTC
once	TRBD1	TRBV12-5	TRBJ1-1	CASGLASWGGPTGATEAFF	TGTGCTAGTGGTTTGGCTTCCTGGGGGGGACCGACAGGGGCCACTGAAGCTTTCTTT